The 28 T cell receptor beta chains reported below all come from one sample, sequenced in a study of a mutant IDH1 vaccine in newly diagnosed glioma listed by TCRdb under 2021. The protocol used for the library was the immunoSEQ multiplex PCR assay. What TCRdb holds here is the immuneACCESS table cut down to in-frame rearrangements. Part of the clones is not present; checked against another copy, under half of the missing clones reflect an unresolved V gene, and the others are unexplained. Counted in this sample were 70,000 to 100,000 clones; roughly 87% of them appeared once. The top ten clones comprise 5% to 5.5% of the sample. According to the study, the label for this sample's time point signals: baseline, week 1 (first vaccination visit). The treatment or condition tag for this specimen amounts to: pre-vaccination baseline after standard-of-care therapy. The specimen comprised PBMCs, sampled from a glioma patient treated with radiotherapy, temozolomide or both. These receptors originate from a man between 40 and 49 years old with glioma. Some clones in this sample may be carry-over from other donors' samples.

CDR3 sequence reads: CASSPSRGGTDTQYF. The CDR3 bases are TGTGCCAGCAGCCCCAGTCGGGGCGGGACAGATACGCAGTATTTT. This sequence joins TRBV7-9 and TRBJ2-3; D may correspond to TRBD1 or TRBD2 (5 bases each). Trimming left V 5 bases short and J 3 bases short, with 15 bases between. Germline lookup yields CDR1 SEHNR and CDR2 FQNEAQ (reference sequence). CDR3 size: 15 residues.

The V gene is TRBV2, the J gene TRBJ2-7; D is possibly TRBD2 (5 bases). The CDR3 sequence is 12 residues long. Germline V gene data show CDR1 as SNHLY and CDR2 as FYNNEI. With 7 bases removed from V and 2 bases from J, the gap between germline ends came to 9 bases. Here the CDR3 DNA reads TGTGCCAGCACCCCGGGGACCTACGAGCAGTACTTC. Translation: CASTPGTYEQYF. The full variable domain, completed using reference TRBV2 and TRBJ2-7, is EPEVTQTPSHQVTQMGQEVILRCVPISNHLYFYWYRQILGQKVEFLVSFYNNEISEKSEIFDDQFSVERPDGSNFTLKIRSTKLEDSAMYFCASTPGTYEQYFGPGTRLTVT.

The chain carries TRBV19 and TRBJ1-5; D unclear. This CDR3 comprises 14 residues. From germline, CDR1 is LNHDA and CDR2 SQIVND (reference sequence). The V and J ends lost 3 bases and 3 bases respectively, with 9 bases between them. The CDR3 sequence: CASSINRDNQPQHF. DNA of the CDR3: TGTGCCAGTAGTATTAACCGGGACAATCAGCCCCAGCATTTT.

The chain is built from TRBV27 and TRBJ2-2; 7 bases are a match to TRBD2. The CDR3 loop spans 15 amino acids. Germline V gene lookup returns CDR1 MNHEY and CDR2 SMNVEV (reference sequence). The junction had 7 bases not matched to a gene; V was cut back by 5 bases and J by 4 bases. Here the CDR3 DNA reads TGTGCCAGCAGTCTGGTTGGCGGGGGCACCGGGGAGCTGTTTTTT. It specifies CASSLVGGGTGELFF.

The V and J genes are TRBV1 and TRBJ2-1; the DNA was not used to check the table's D call, TRBD2. TRBV1 is a recognized pseudogene. This CDR3 has 16 residues. The CDR3 bases are TGCACCAGCAGCCAAGTAGCGGGGAGCTCCTACAATGAGCAGTTCTTC. It codes for CTSSQVAGSSYNEQFF.

The genes are TRBV18 and TRBJ1-1, with D possibly matching TRBD1 (5 bases). CDR1 and CDR2 (germline): KGHSH, LQKENI. CDR3 size: 16 residues. Trimming left V 3 bases short and J 0 bases short, with 14 bases between. For the CDR3, the DNA is TGTGCCAGCTCACCTTCGGCCGGGGCCTTGAACACTGAAGCTTTCTTT. Translation gives CASSPSAGALNTEAFF. Based on the CDR3 plus reference TRBV18 and TRBJ1-1, the full variable domain is NAGVMQNPRHLVRRRGQEARLRCSPMKGHSHVYWYRQLPEEGLKFMVYLQKENIIDESGMPKERFSAEFPKEGPSILRIQQVVRGDSAAYFCASSPSAGALNTEAFFGQGTRLTVV.

The J gene is TRBJ2-4, the V gene TRBV6-6, with TRBD1 matching 9 bases. The CDR3 has 12 residues. V shed 8 bases, J shed 8 bases, and the junction held 4 bases outside the gene matches. CDR1 is MNHNY, CDR2 SVGAGI, per germline (reference sequence). The DNA of the CDR3 is TGTGCCAGCGGGACAGGGACCCACATTCAGTACTTC. Residues: CASGTGTHIQYF.

About this clone itself: The same CDR3 is also encoded by other DNA sequences in this sample. The V gene is TRBV14, the J gene TRBJ1-2; a possible D gene is TRBD1 (6 bases). The CDR3 runs 13 residues. Germline lookup yields CDR1 SGHDN and CDR2 FVKESK. V lost 4 bases to trimming and J lost 0 bases, with 6 bases between them. CDR3 residues: CASSRQANYGYTF. CDR3 nucleotides: TGTGCCAGCAGCCGACAGGCTAACTATGGCTACACCTTC.

This clone was observed a handful of times. The chain recombines TRBV7-9 with TRBJ2-5; 8 bases fit TRBD1. The CDR3 is 17 residues long. Trimming removed 1 base from V and 2 bases from J; junction bases left unmatched: 9. Germline V gene sequence: CDR1 SEHNR, CDR2 FQNEAQ (reference sequence). The CDR3 reads CASSLETTHRGQETQYF. Here the CDR3 DNA reads TGTGCCAGCAGCTTAGAGACTACCCACAGGGGGCAAGAGACCCAGTACTTC.

V usage is TRBV5-6 and J usage is TRBJ1-5, with TRBD1 matching 8 bases. After removal of 4 bases from V and 5 bases from J, the junction contained 14 bases not matched to a gene. The CDR3 is 17 amino acids. The germline CDR1 and CDR2 sequences are SGHDT and YYEEEE. The CDR3 DNA reads TGTGCCAGCAGCCAAAGGGACAGGTGGGGGACTTATCAGCCCCAGCATTTT. It translates to CASSQRDRWGTYQPQHF.

On this clone: In the same sample, other DNA sequences code for this CDR3. The V and J genes are TRBV5-1 and TRBJ2-7, with D uncertain. CDR1 and CDR2 (germline): SGHRS, YFSETQ. The CDR3 spans 14 residues. The V and J ends lost 0 bases and 2 bases respectively, with 9 bases between them. The DNA for the CDR3 is TGCGCCAGCAGCTTGGTTGTATCCCCCTACGAGCAGTACTTC. Protein product: CASSLVVSPYEQYF.

This clone was seen more than once but under ten times. The V and J genes are TRBV11-2 and TRBJ1-5, with D unclear. CDR3 length: 15 amino acids. Looked up from germline, CDR1 is SGHAT and CDR2 is FQNNGV. Trimming stripped 0 bases from V and 5 bases from J, with 11 bases between. The CDR3 DNA follows: TGTGCCAGCAGCTTAGAAGTGGCCGCAGATCAGCCCCAGCATTTT. Translating gives CASSLEVAADQPQHF.

V and J are TRBV7-9 and TRBJ1-2; the D is unclear. In germline, CDR1 is SEHNR, CDR2 FQNEAQ (reference sequence). The CDR3 is made up of 14 amino acids. The germline V and J ends were trimmed by 7 bases and 2 bases, with 14 bases remaining between them. The CDR3 loop reads CASTRGGSNYGYTF. In nucleotides, the CDR3 is TGTGCCAGCACCCGGGGAGGGTCAAACTATGGCTACACCTTC.

The chain links TRBV2 to TRBJ1-6; D is undetermined. CDR3 length equals 13 residues. CDR1 and CDR2 from the germline V gene are SNHLY and FYNNEI. V lost 7 bases, J lost 7 bases, and 11 bases lay in between. The CDR3: CASNGWENSPLHF. The DNA for the CDR3 is TGTGCCAGCAATGGGTGGGAGAATTCACCCCTCCACTTT.

The chain links TRBV9 to TRBJ1-3; D is ambiguous. Germline-derived CDR1 and CDR2 are SGDLS and YYNGEE. Trimming left V 0 bases short and J 0 bases short, with 10 bases between. The CDR3 runs to 16 residues. DNA for the CDR3: TGTGCCAGCAGCGTAGAGTTGGCAGCCTCTGGAAACACCATATATTTT. Its translation: CASSVELAASGNTIYF.

This sequence joins TRBV29-1 and TRBJ2-7; the match to TRBD1 covers 8 bases. V dropped 3 bases and J dropped 0; count of bases not matched to a gene: 4. The CDR3 spans 14 residues. CDR1 is SQVTM, CDR2 ANQGSEA, per germline. The CDR3 nucleotides read TGCAGCGTTGACCCCGGGACAGGCTCCTACGAGCAGTACTTC. This encodes CSVDPGTGSYEQYF.

V usage is TRBV5-1 and J usage is TRBJ2-7; D is uncertain. The CDR3 extends over 15 amino acids. Trimming removed 0 bases at V and 5 bases at J, with 15 bases between. The germline CDR1 and CDR2 sequences are SGHRS and YFSETQ. The CDR3 coding sequence is TGCGCCAGCAGCTTGGCCTCCCGACTGATCGACGAGCAGTACTTC. Protein: CASSLASRLIDEQYF.

The rearrangement links TRBV18 to TRBJ1-1; TRBD1 might be the D (6 bases). The CDR3 spans 16 residues. The germline CDR1 and CDR2 sequences are KGHSH and LQKENI. V dropped 1 base and J dropped 1 base, with 13 bases sitting between them. CDR3 coding DNA: TGTGCCAGCTCACCACGAACCGTACAGGGGAACACTGAAGCTTTCTTT. It codes for CASSPRTVQGNTEAFF.

The rearrangement uses TRBV10-2 and TRBJ2-2, with 7 bases that match TRBD2. The CDR3 loop spans 18 amino acids. V was pared by 8 bases and J by 4 bases, with 19 bases of the junction left unmatched. Germline V CDR1 and CDR2: WSHSY, SAAADI. The CDR3 DNA reads TGCGCCAGCTCGGCTGGTCTGGGGAGGGAAAGCAGCACCGGGGAGCTGTTTTTT. It is translated as CASSAGLGRESSTGELFF.

The chain joins TRBV9 to TRBJ1-1, with 8 bases aligning to TRBD1. The length of the CDR3 is 14 residues. Germline-derived CDR1 and CDR2 are SGDLS and YYNGEE. The V segment lost 4 bases and the J segment 7 bases; nucleotides outside the gene matches: 9. The CDR3 bases are TGTGCCAGCAGCCCAGGGCAGGGGGCGGGTGAAGCTTTCTTT. Translating it yields CASSPGQGAGEAFF.

The J gene is TRBJ1-1, the V gene TRBV4-2; the D is unclear. This CDR3 has 14 amino acids. Trimming pared 2 bases from V and 1 base from J, leaving 8 bases between. Germline CDR1 reads LGHNA; CDR2 reads YNFKEQ. DNA for the CDR3: TGTGCCAGCAGCCAAAACTTGGGGAACACTGAAGCTTTCTTT. Protein product: CASSQNLGNTEAFF.

The chain employs TRBV27 and TRBJ2-3; a weak D match, TRBD1 (7 bases). The CDR3 spans 14 residues. V was clipped by 6 bases and J by 4 bases, with 14 bases between them. The V gene's germline CDR1 is MNHEY and CDR2 SMNVEV (reference sequence). The CDR3 DNA sequence: TGTGCCAGCAGCCAGGGGGGTGGGGCAGATACGCAGTATTTT. It specifies CASSQGGGADTQYF.

The chain joins TRBV14 to TRBJ2-7; 8 bases align to TRBD1. CDR1 and CDR2 from the germline V gene are SGHDN and FVKESK. Germline trimming cut 4 bases from V and 2 bases from J; bases unmatched to any gene: 7. The CDR3 sequence is 15 residues long. Written as DNA, the CDR3 is TGTGCCAGCAGCCCTCCGGGACAGGTCGCCTACGAGCAGTACTTC. Translation: CASSPPGQVAYEQYF.

This chain links TRBV7-2 with TRBJ2-7, with 7 positions matching TRBD1. The CDR3 is 14 amino acids. J was trimmed by 3 bases and V by 6 bases; bases with no gene match: 8. Germline CDR1 SGHTA, CDR2 FQGNSA. The CDR3 spells CASSTRQGGYEQYF. The CDR3 nucleotides read TGTGCCAGCAGTACGAGACAGGGCGGCTACGAGCAGTACTTC.

CDR3 sequence reads: CASSPQGINSPLHF. The CDR3 coding sequence is TGTGCCAGCAGCCCACAGGGGATTAATTCACCCCTCCACTTT. The rearrangement links TRBV7-9 to TRBJ1-6; 7 bases line up with TRBD1. The length of the CDR3 is 14 residues. Germline CDR1 and CDR2: SEHNR and FQNEAQ (reference sequence). J was trimmed by 6 bases and V by 5 bases; bases with no gene match: 4.

This chain uses TRBV15 with TRBJ1-2, with 9 bases lining up with TRBD1. This CDR3 spans 19 amino acids. CDR1 and CDR2 from the germline V gene are LNHNV and YYDKDF (reference sequence). V dropped 0 bases and J dropped 1; count of bases not matched to a gene: 12. The CDR3 is CATSREYLGQGWVNYGYTF. The CDR3 nucleotides are TGTGCCACCAGCAGAGAGTACCTCGGACAGGGGTGGGTTAACTATGGCTACACCTTC.

In its sample, this clone was seen many times. The V call is TRBV2, the J call TRBJ2-7; D possibly corresponds to TRBD1 (6 bases). The CDR3 contains 10 residues. In germline, CDR1 is SNHLY, CDR2 FYNNEI. The CDR3 protein is CASKGGEQYF. In DNA form, the CDR3 reads TGTGCTTCGAAAGGGGGCGAGCAGTACTTC.

The chain links TRBV27 to TRBJ2-6; D is perhaps TRBD1 (5 bases). Germline CDR1 and CDR2: MNHEY and SMNVEV (reference sequence). There are 20 residues in the CDR3. V dropped 7 bases and J dropped 0 bases, with 25 bases sitting between them. CDR3: CASTEIGLGRVLSGANVLTF. CDR3 DNA sequence: TGTGCCAGCACGGAGATTGGTTTGGGCAGGGTCCTCTCTGGGGCCAACGTCCTGACTTTC.